This TCR beta chain was recovered during a study of T cell responses to AZD1222 COVID-19 vaccine. The wider study: It was second doses at about 4 or about 12 weeks that were pooled.

TCRdb keeps only in-frame clones here, not all; method: immunoSEQ multiplex PCR. The sample carries 75,000 to 100,000 clones, approximately 86% recorded once. Overall study results and limits: Regions 160-218 and 743-854 held dominance among vaccine-associated CD4 TCRs, which spanned spike. A reported finding is that nearly half of spike-specific TCRs target unmutated variant regions.

About this clone itself: Its antigen is unknown.

This clonotype originated in an adult in good health. The sequencing used peripheral blood, collected on day 0 of AZD1222 vaccination.

The CDR3 is CASSGHSGQGEKLFF. The CDR3 DNA reads TGTGCCAGCAGTGGTCATTCGGGACAGGGTGAAAAACTGTTTTTT. This chain uses TRBV2 with TRBJ1-4, with TRBD1 identical over 9 bases. V was pared by 4 bases and J by 7 bases, with 7 bases of the junction left unmatched. CDR1 is SNHLY, CDR2 FYNNEI, per germline. The CDR3 is made up of 15 amino acids.